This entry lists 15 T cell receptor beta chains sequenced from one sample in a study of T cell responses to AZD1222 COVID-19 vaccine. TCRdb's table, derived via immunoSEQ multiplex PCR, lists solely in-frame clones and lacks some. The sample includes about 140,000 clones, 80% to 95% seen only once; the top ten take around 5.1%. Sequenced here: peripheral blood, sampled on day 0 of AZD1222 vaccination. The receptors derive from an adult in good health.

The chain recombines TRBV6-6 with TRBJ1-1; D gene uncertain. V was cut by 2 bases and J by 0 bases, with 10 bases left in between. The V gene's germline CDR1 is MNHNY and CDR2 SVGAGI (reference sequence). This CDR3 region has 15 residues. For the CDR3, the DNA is TGTGCCAGCAGTTACGGAATGGGCGTGAACACTGAAGCTTTCTTT. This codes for CASSYGMGVNTEAFF.

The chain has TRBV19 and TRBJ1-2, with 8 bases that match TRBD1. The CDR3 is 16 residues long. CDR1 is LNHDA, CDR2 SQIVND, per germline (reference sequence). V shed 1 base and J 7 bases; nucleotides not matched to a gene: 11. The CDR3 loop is CASSIVYGTGASGYTF. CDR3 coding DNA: TGTGCCAGTAGTATAGTATACGGGACAGGAGCATCTGGCTACACCTTC.

The CDR3 sequence is CASRMRDSSYNEQFF. The CDR3 DNA is TGTGCCAGCAGGATGAGGGACAGCTCCTACAATGAGCAGTTCTTC. This chain joins TRBV27 and TRBJ2-1; 7 bases are a match to TRBD1. The germline V gene encodes CDR1 MNHEY and CDR2 SMNVEV (reference sequence). With V trimmed by 6 bases and J by 0 bases, 5 bases remained unmatched. The CDR3 runs 15 residues.

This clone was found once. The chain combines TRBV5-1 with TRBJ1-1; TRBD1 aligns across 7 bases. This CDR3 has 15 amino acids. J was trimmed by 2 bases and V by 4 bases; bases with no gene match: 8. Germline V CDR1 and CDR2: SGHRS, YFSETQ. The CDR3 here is CASSADRRDNTEAFF. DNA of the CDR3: TGCGCCAGCAGCGCGGACAGGAGGGACAACACTGAAGCTTTCTTT.

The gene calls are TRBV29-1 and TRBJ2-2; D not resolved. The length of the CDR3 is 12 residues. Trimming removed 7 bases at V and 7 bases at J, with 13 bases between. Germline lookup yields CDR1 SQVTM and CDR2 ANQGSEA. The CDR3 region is CSATPDGGELFF. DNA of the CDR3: TGCAGCGCAACTCCGGACGGCGGGGAGCTGTTTTTT.

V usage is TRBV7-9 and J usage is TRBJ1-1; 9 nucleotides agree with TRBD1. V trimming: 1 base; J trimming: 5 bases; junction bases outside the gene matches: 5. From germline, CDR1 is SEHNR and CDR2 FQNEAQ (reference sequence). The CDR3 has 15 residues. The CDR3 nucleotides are TGTGCCAGCAGCTTAGTGGGACAGGGTGAAACTGAAGCTTTCTTT. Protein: CASSLVGQGETEAFF. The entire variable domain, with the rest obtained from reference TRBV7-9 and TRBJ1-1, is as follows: DTGVSQNPRHKITKRGQNVTFRCDPISEHNRLYWYRQTLGQGPEFLTYFQNEAQLEKSRLLSDRFSAERPKGSFSTLEIQRTEQGDSAMYLCASSLVGQGETEAFFGQGTRLTVV.

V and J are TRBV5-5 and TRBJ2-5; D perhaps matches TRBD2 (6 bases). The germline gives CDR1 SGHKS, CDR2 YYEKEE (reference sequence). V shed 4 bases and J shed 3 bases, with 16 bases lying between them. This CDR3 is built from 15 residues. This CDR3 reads CASSPLSSGEETQYF. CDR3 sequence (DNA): TGTGCCAGCAGCCCTCTATCCTCGGGGGAAGAGACCCAGTACTTC. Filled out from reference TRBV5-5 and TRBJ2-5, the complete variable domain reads DAGVTQSPTHLIKTRGQQVTLRCSPISGHKSVSWYQQVLGQGPQFIFQYYEKEERGRGNFPDRFSARQFPNYSSELNVNALLLGDSALYLCASSPLSSGEETQYFGPGTRLLVL.

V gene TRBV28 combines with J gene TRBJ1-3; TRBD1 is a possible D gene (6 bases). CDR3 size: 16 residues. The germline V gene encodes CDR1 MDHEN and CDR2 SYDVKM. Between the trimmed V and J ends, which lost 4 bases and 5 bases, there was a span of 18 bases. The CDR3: CASSSQTDSVRNTIYF. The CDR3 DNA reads TGTGCCAGCAGTTCGCAGACGGACAGCGTTCGAAACACCATATATTTT. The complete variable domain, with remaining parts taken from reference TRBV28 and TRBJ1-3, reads DVKVTQSSRYLVKRTGEKVFLECVQDMDHENMFWYRQDPGLGLRLIYFSYDVKMKEKGDIPEGYSVSREKKERFSLILESASTNQTSMYLCASSSQTDSVRNTIYFGEGSWLTVV.

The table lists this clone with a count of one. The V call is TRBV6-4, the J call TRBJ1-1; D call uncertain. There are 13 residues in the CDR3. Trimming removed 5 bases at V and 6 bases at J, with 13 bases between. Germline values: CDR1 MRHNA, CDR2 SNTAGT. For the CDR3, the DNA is TGTGCCAGCAGTACGGGCCCCCAGGCTGAAGCTTTCTTT. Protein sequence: CASSTGPQAEAFF.

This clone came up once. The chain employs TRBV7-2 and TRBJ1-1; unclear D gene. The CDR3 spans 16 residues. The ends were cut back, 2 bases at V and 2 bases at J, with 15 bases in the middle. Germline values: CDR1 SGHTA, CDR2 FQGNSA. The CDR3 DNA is TGTGCCAGCAGCTTAACGGGGAGCAGGCTCAACACTGAAGCTTTCTTT. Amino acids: CASSLTGSRLNTEAFF.

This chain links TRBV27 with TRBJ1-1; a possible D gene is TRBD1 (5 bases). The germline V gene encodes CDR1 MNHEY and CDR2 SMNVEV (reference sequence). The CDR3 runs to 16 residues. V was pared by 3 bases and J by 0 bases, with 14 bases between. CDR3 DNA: TGTGCCAGCAGTTTTAGGCTGGGGGGAATGAACACTGAAGCTTTCTTT. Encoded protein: CASSFRLGGMNTEAFF.

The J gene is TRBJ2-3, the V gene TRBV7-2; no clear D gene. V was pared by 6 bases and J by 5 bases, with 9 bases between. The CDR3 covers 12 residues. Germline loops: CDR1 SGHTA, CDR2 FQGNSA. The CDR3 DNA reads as TGTGCCAGCAGAAGGAGTGGAGATACGCAGTATTTT. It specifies CASRRSGDTQYF.

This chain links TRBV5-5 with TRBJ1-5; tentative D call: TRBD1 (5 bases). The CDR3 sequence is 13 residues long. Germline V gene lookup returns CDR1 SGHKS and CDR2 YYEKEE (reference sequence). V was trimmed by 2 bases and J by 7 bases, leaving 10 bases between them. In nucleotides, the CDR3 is TGTGCCAGCAGCTTTTCCGGGGACCAGCCCCAGCATTTT. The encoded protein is CASSFSGDQPQHF.

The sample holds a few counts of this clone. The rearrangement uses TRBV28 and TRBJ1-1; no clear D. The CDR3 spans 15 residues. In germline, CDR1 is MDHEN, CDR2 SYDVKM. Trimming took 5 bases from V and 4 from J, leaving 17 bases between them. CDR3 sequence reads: CASSTAGVLSTEAFF. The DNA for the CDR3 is TGTGCCAGCAGTACTGCTGGGGTGTTGTCCACTGAAGCTTTCTTT.

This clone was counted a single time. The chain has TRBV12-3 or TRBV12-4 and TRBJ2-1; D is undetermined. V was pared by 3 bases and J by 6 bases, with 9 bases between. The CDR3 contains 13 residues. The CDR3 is CASSFTLLNEQFF. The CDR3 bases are TGTGCCAGCAGTTTTACCCTACTCAATGAGCAGTTCTTC.